One sample yielded the 3 T cell receptor beta chains listed below, sequenced in a study of post-analysis software for immune sequencing data. Study-level results: Controls showed lower frequencies than patients for roughly five TRBV segments, and TRBV5-6, TRBV5-1 and TRBV20-1 were among these.

Antigen specificity for these receptors is unknown. Incorporated into the TCR beta cDNA libraries were unique molecular identifiers, which served to reduce PCR and sequencing biases. One entry per CDR3 protein, called by TCRdb with MiXCR from the PCR reads. Among some 690,000 distinct CDR3 sequences listed, 25% to 30% were seen once. Sample: blood. Receptors originate from a girl aged 5-17 years with multiple sclerosis.

This clonotype was detected a few times. This sequence joins TRBV4-1 and TRBJ2-3; maybe TRBD2 (5 bases). V shed 0 bases and J shed 2 bases, with 15 bases lying between them. Germline CDR1 is MGHRA and CDR2 is YSYEKL. The CDR3 has 17 residues. CDR3 nucleotides: TGCGCCAGCAGCCAAGAAGGCGGACTGCCCTTCACAGATACGCAGTATTTT. Its translation is CASSQEGGLPFTDTQYF.

The chain carries TRBV20-1 and TRBJ2-7, with TRBD1 matching 9 bases. With V trimmed by 6 bases and J by 1 base, 10 bases remained unmatched. CDR3 size: 15 residues. Germline V gene sequence: CDR1 DFQATT, CDR2 SNEGSKA (reference sequence). The CDR3 protein is CSAPSWTGDSYEQYF. The CDR3 DNA reads TGCAGTGCCCCTTCCTGGACAGGGGATTCCTACGAGCAGTACTTC.

V and J are TRBV6-5 and TRBJ2-5; D unresolved. TRBJ2-7 matches the DNA end more closely, so the J call is doubtful. CDR3 length: 13 residues. From germline, CDR1 is MNHEY and CDR2 SVGAGI. The CDR3 here is CASRTLENYEQYF. The CDR3, as DNA: TGTGCCAGCAGGACGCTAGAAAACTACGAGCAGTACTTC.